Following are 27 T cell receptor beta chains from one sample sequenced in a study of post-analysis software for immune sequencing data. Study results and limitations: TRBV segments more frequent in patients than in controls numbered several and included TRBV5-6, TRBV5-1 and TRBV20-1.

Antigens for these TCRs are unknown. The library was made from cDNA and included unique molecular identifiers. One entry per CDR3 protein, called by TCRdb with MiXCR from the PCR reads. The data show approximately 350,000 distinct CDR3 sequences, about a third seen once. The specimen was blood. The receptors come from a girl aged 10-17 years with multiple sclerosis.

CDR3 nucleotide sequence: TGTGCCAGCAGTTCCATTGCCCCCGGGACAGGGGGCGAAACACCCCTCCACTTT. This translates into CASSSIAPGTGGETPLHF. The chain carries TRBV28 and TRBJ1-6; 12 nucleotides agree with TRBD1. Looked up from germline, CDR1 is MDHEN and CDR2 is SYDVKM. CDR3 size: 18 residues. V gave up 4 bases and J gave up 11 bases; unmatched junction bases: 15. The entire variable domain, with the rest obtained from reference TRBV28 and TRBJ1-6, is as follows: DVKVTQSSRYLVKRTGEKVFLECVQDMDHENMFWYRQDPGLGLRLIYFSYDVKMKEKGDIPEGYSVSREKKERFSLILESASTNQTSMYLCASSSIAPGTGGETPLHFGNGTRLTVT.

The chain carries TRBV7-2 and TRBJ2-7, with D possibly TRBD1 on 6 matching bases. Trimming pared 8 bases from V and 0 bases from J, leaving 17 bases between. Germline CDR1 is SGHTA and CDR2 is FQGNSA. CDR3 length: 15 residues. The CDR3 here is CASRPTGTSSYEQYF. Written as DNA, the CDR3 is TGTGCCAGCCGCCCCACGGGGACATCCTCCTACGAGCAGTACTTC.

This clonotype was seen only a few times. The gene calls are TRBV6-4 and TRBJ1-5, with 11 bases identical to TRBD1. There are 15 residues in the CDR3. Trimming removed 6 bases from V and 3 bases from J; junction bases left unmatched: 4. Germline values: CDR1 MRHNA, CDR2 SNTAGT. The CDR3 here is CASRTDRGPNQPQHF. In DNA, the CDR3 is TGTGCCAGCAGGACGGACAGGGGGCCCAATCAGCCCCAGCATTTT.

This clonotype was seen a handful of times. This chain joins TRBV7-2 and TRBJ1-2; a possible D gene is TRBD1 (5 bases). The CDR3 contains 14 residues. Trimming removed 5 bases at V and 7 bases at J, with 17 bases between. Germline V gene data show CDR1 as SGHTA and CDR2 as FQGNSA. CDR3 amino acids: CASSLQDYGSGYTF. CDR3 DNA: TGTGCCAGCAGCCTACAGGACTACGGGAGTGGCTACACCTTC. The full variable domain, in which reference TRBV7-2 and TRBJ1-2 provide the parts outside the CDR3, is GAGVSQSPSNKVTEKGKDVELRCDPISGHTALYWYRQSLGQGLEFLIYFQGNSAPDKSGLPSDRFSAERTGGSVSTLTIQRTQQEDSAVYLCASSLQDYGSGYTFGSGTRLTVV.

This sequence joins TRBV7-6 and TRBJ2-1; TRBD2 matches at 8 bases. Germline loops: CDR1 SGHVS, CDR2 FNYEAQ. J gave up 1 base and V 5 bases, and 7 bases lay outside the gene matches. The CDR3 is made up of 16 amino acids. The CDR3 DNA sequence: TGTGCCAGCAGCCCCAGGCCGGGGGGGTCCTACAATGAGCAGTTCTTC. Amino acids: CASSPRPGGSYNEQFF.

This clonotype was picked up a small number of times. The gene calls are TRBV4-1 and TRBJ2-3; TRBD2 matches at 9 bases. The V gene's germline CDR1 is MGHRA and CDR2 YSYEKL. This CDR3 comprises 19 residues. The V segment lost 0 bases and the J segment 5 bases; nucleotides outside the gene matches: 15. The CDR3 DNA sequence: TGCGCCAGCAGCCAAGATAGAGCGGGTAGCGGGGGCGCGGGAGATACGCAGTATTTT. Translated, it gives CASSQDRAGSGGAGDTQYF.

The chain joins TRBV5-6 to TRBJ2-7; 8 nucleotides agree with TRBD1. Germline V gene lookup returns CDR1 SGHDT and CDR2 YYEEEE. The CDR3 has 13 amino acids. The V segment lost 2 bases and the J segment 12 bases; nucleotides outside the gene matches: 10. The DNA of the CDR3 is TGTGCCAGCAGCTTCGGCAGGGGAGGACAGGGGTACTTC. Protein: CASSFGRGGQGYF.

This clonotype has only a few counts. The chain uses TRBV11-3 and TRBJ2-5, with 7 nucleotides matching TRBD1. Judging by the DNA end, TRBJ2-7 fits better; the J call may be wrong. CDR3 size: 15 residues. Germline CDR1 and CDR2: SGHNT and YENEEA. The CDR3 is CASSYASTGPYEQYF. CDR3 coding DNA: TGTGCCAGCAGCTACGCCTCGACAGGGCCCTACGAGCAGTACTTC.

The chain employs TRBV5-1 and TRBJ1-1; D possibly corresponds to TRBD1 (6 bases). The length of the CDR3 is 14 residues. V dropped 6 bases and J dropped 6 bases, with 18 bases sitting between them. Germline CDR1 SGHRS, CDR2 YFSETQ. CDR3 in amino acids: CASTLQGGDAEAFF. CDR3 coding DNA: TGCGCCAGCACCTTACAGGGTGGGGACGCTGAAGCTTTCTTT.

This clonotype turned up a few times. CDR3 coding DNA: TGTGCCAGCAGGTCCGGGACAGGGAGACCCTACGAGCAGTACTTC. Its translation: CASRSGTGRPYEQYF. The V call is TRBV7-2, the J call TRBJ2-7, with 9 bases that match TRBD1. The CDR3 extends over 15 amino acids. CDR1 is SGHTA, CDR2 FQGNSA, per germline. The V segment lost 6 bases and the J segment 2 bases; nucleotides outside the gene matches: 8. Together with reference TRBV7-2 and TRBJ2-7, the CDR3 gives the full variable domain: GAGVSQSPSNKVTEKGKDVELRCDPISGHTALYWYRQSLGQGLEFLIYFQGNSAPDKSGLPSDRFSAERTGGSVSTLTIQRTQQEDSAVYLCASRSGTGRPYEQYFGPGTRLTVT.

This chain connects TRBV12-3 or TRBV12-4 to TRBJ1-1, with D unclear. This CDR3 has 14 residues. V lost 6 bases, J lost 6 bases, and 17 bases lay in between. The CDR3 sequence: CASSPLVGKSEAFF. CDR3 coding DNA: TGTGCCAGCAGCCCGTTGGTGGGAAAATCTGAAGCTTTCTTT.

This clonotype appeared a few times. This rearrangement joins TRBV10-3 to TRBJ2-7, with D perhaps being TRBD1 or TRBD2 (5 bases each). CDR1 is ENHRY and CDR2 is SYGVKD in the germline V gene. V lost 10 bases and J 7 bases, leaving 11 bases between the germline ends. This CDR3 is 10 amino acids long. Here the CDR3 DNA reads TGTGCCACCGGTGAGGGGGAGCAGTACTTC. Translating it yields CATGEGEQYF.

The chain employs TRBV12-3 or TRBV12-4 and TRBJ2-7, with 7 bases fitting TRBD1. This CDR3 has 12 amino acids. The V segment lost 6 bases and the J segment 12 bases; nucleotides outside the gene matches: 11. CDR3 nucleotide sequence: TGTGCCAGCAGCTCCGGGACAGATAACCGGTACTTC. Translating it yields CASSSGTDNRYF.

This clonotype was recorded a few times. V usage is TRBV12-3 or TRBV12-4 and J usage is TRBJ2-5; TRBD2 matches 8 bases. With V trimmed by 3 bases and J by 5 bases, 5 bases remained unmatched. The CDR3 extends over 14 amino acids. CDR3 bases: TGTGCCAGCAGTTTTCTCGGGGGGGGCGAGACCCAGTACTTC. This encodes CASSFLGGGETQYF.

The chain has TRBV4-3 and TRBJ2-1; the match to TRBD1 covers 7 bases. J gave up 2 bases and V 0 bases, and 7 bases lay outside the gene matches. This CDR3 is 17 amino acids long. The germline V gene encodes CDR1 LGHNA and CDR2 YSLEER. This CDR3 is CASSQDVWDRAYNEQFF. DNA for the CDR3: TGCGCCAGCAGCCAAGACGTCTGGGACAGAGCCTACAATGAGCAGTTCTTC.

The genes are TRBV20-1 and TRBJ2-7; D not resolved. The J call may be incorrect, as the DNA end agrees better with TRBJ2-5. The V gene's germline CDR1 is DFQATT and CDR2 SNEGSKA (reference sequence). The CDR3 totals 13 residues. CDR3 sequence (DNA): TGCAGTGCTAGAGGCTACCAGAGGGAGACCCAGTACTTC. It yields the protein CSARGYQRETQYF.

The table lists this clonotype with a count of one. This chain connects TRBV6-2 or TRBV6-3 to TRBJ2-1; TRBD1 matches at 7 bases. The V gene end was trimmed by 10 bases and the J gene end by 10 bases; junction bases not matched to a gene: 10. The CDR3 loop spans 12 amino acids. CDR1 MNHEY and CDR2 SVGEGT come from the germline V gene. CDR3 nucleotides: TGTGCCACCCAAGAGGGGGCCGGCGAGCAGTTCTTC. Protein product: CATQEGAGEQFF.

This sequence joins TRBV27 and TRBJ2-5, with 7 bases lining up with TRBD1. This CDR3 region has 13 residues. The ends lost 5 bases at V and 11 bases at J; junction bases unmatched: 11. Germline CDR1 reads MNHEY; CDR2 reads SMNVEV (reference sequence). The CDR3 sequence: CASSIGQAYGQYF. The CDR3, as DNA: TGTGCCAGCAGTATTGGACAGGCCTACGGGCAGTACTTC.

This clonotype came up a few times. V usage is TRBV5-1 and J usage is TRBJ2-2; D ambiguous. This CDR3 is 16 amino acids long. Germline CDR1 is SGHRS and CDR2 is YFSETQ. Trimming stripped 2 bases from V and 0 bases from J, with 11 bases between. The CDR3 protein is CASSFTTQANTGELFF. The CDR3 nucleotides read TGCGCCAGCAGCTTTACGACGCAAGCGAACACCGGGGAGCTGTTTTTT.

Concerning this clonotype: This may stem from a read error, because a much larger clone lies one nucleotide away. The chain couples TRBV5-5 to TRBJ1-5; D call uncertain. This CDR3 contains 14 residues. The germline CDR1 and CDR2 sequences are SGHKS and YYEKEE (reference sequence). With 3 bases removed from V and 4 bases from J, the gap between germline ends came to 11 bases. The CDR3, as DNA: TGTGCCAGCAGCTGGGAGGGTGGAAATCAGCCCCAGCATTTT. Translation: CASSWEGGNQPQHF.

This chain links TRBV9 with TRBJ1-6, with TRBD1 as a possible D gene (5 bases). This CDR3 is 15 amino acids long. The V end was cut by 4 bases, the J end by 10 bases, with 18 bases between. Germline-derived CDR1 and CDR2 are SGDLS and YYNGEE. The CDR3 DNA sequence: TGTGCCAGCAGCCCAGGGCCCACCAGCGACTCACCCCTCCACTTT. This encodes CASSPGPTSDSPLHF.

The chain carries TRBV20-1 and TRBJ2-3, with 11 positions matching TRBD2. The CDR3 length is 14 residues. Germline V gene sequence: CDR1 DFQATT, CDR2 SNEGSKA (reference sequence). The V segment lost 5 bases and the J segment 4 bases; nucleotides outside the gene matches: 5. The CDR3 region is CSAGLAGGADTQYF. CDR3 nucleotide sequence: TGCAGTGCTGGGTTAGCGGGGGGGGCAGATACGCAGTATTTT.

This clonotype occurred a few times. The chain couples TRBV29-1 to TRBJ2-3; 10 bases are a match to TRBD2. The CDR3 runs 15 residues. V dropped 3 bases and J dropped 1; count of bases not matched to a gene: 4. Per germline, CDR1 SQVTM and CDR2 ANQGSEA. This CDR3 is CSVDLAGGGTDTQYF. CDR3 nucleotides: TGCAGCGTTGATTTAGCGGGGGGCGGCACAGATACGCAGTATTTT.

The chain uses TRBV20-1 and TRBJ1-6, with TRBD1 as a possible D gene (5 bases). The CDR3 contains 16 residues. CDR1 and CDR2 (germline): DFQATT, SNEGSKA (reference sequence). V was pared by 6 bases and J by 8 bases, with 23 bases between. DNA for the CDR3: TGCAGTGCCAGTCTAGGCGGGACTCCCGGTTATTCACCCCTCCACTTT. Its protein is CSASLGGTPGYSPLHF.

The CDR3 reads CSSARSFNQPQHF. The CDR3 DNA reads TGTTCTTCTGCTCGGAGTTTTAATCAGCCCCAGCATTTT. The V gene is TRBV6-6, the J gene TRBJ1-5; no firm D call. The CDR3 sequence is 13 residues long. Germline CDR1 MNHNY, CDR2 SVGAGI (reference sequence).

This clonotype was counted only a few times. The V call is TRBV4-1, the J call TRBJ2-7, with D possibly TRBD1 on 5 matching bases. V was cut by 4 bases and J by 1 base, with 11 bases left in between. There are 14 residues in the CDR3. Germline values: CDR1 MGHRA, CDR2 YSYEKL. The CDR3 is CASSLEPGSYEQYF. The CDR3 DNA sequence: TGCGCCAGCAGCCTCGAACCAGGGTCCTACGAGCAGTACTTC.

As to this clonotype: Being one base from a much bigger clone, this may be a read error. The chain links TRBV10-3 to TRBJ2-4, with 9 bases matching TRBD1. The J call could be wrong; TRBJ2-7 is a better fit for the DNA end. CDR1 is ENHRY and CDR2 is SYGVKD in the germline V gene. This CDR3 contains 15 residues. CDR3 sequence (DNA): TGTACCATCAGTCCTCCACCGGGACAGGGCTCCGAGCAGTACTTC. Translating gives CTISPPPGQGSEQYF.